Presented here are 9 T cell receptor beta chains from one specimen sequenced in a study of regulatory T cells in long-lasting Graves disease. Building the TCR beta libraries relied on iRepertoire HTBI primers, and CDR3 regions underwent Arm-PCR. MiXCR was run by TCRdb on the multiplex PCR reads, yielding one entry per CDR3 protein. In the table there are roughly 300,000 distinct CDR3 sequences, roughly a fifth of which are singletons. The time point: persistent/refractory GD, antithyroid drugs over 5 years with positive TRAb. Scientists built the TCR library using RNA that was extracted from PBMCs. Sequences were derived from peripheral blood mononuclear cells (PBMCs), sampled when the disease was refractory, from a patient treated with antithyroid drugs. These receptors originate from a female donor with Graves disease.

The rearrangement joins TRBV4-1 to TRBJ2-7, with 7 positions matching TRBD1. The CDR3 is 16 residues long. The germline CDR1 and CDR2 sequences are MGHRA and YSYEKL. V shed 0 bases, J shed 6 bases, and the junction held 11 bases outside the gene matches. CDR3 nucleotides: TGCGCCAGCAGCCAAGAAGGTCAGGGGGTAGGAGGCGAGCAGTACTTC. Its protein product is CASSQEGQGVGGEQYF.

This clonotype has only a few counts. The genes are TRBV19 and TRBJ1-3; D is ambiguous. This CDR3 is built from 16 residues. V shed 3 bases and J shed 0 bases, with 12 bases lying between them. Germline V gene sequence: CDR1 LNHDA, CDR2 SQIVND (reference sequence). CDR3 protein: CASSIWPIRSGNTIYF. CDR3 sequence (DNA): TGTGCCAGTAGTATCTGGCCGATTCGCTCTGGAAACACCATATATTTT.

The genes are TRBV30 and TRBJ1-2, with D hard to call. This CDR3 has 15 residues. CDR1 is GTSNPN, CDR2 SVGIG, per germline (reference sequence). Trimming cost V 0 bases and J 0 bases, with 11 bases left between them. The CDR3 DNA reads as TGTGCCTGGAGTGTTGTTGAGCCGTCTAACTATGGCTACACCTTC. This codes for CAWSVVEPSNYGYTF.

The CDR3 here is CASSRDGGAHEQYF. The CDR3 region has the DNA TGTGCCAGCAGCCGGGACGGAGGTGCTCACGAGCAGTACTTC. The chain combines TRBV7-2 with TRBJ2-7; either TRBD1 or TRBD2 may supply D (5 bases each). The CDR3 has 14 amino acids. V lost 5 bases and J 5 bases, leaving 16 bases between the germline ends. The germline V gene has CDR1 SGHTA and CDR2 FQGNSA.

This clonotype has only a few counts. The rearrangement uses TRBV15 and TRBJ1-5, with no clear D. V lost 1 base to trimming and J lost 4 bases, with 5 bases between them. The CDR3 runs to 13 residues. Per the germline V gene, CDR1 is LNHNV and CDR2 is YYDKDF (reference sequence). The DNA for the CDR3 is TGTGCCACCAGCAGAGTGATAAATCAGCCCCAGCATTTT. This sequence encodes CATSRVINQPQHF.

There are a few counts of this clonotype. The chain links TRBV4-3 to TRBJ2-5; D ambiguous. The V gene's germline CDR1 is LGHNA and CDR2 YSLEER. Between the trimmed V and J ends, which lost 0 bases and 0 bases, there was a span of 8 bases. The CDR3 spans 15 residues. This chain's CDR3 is CASSQDYGNQETQYF. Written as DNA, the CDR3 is TGCGCCAGCAGCCAAGATTACGGTAACCAAGAGACCCAGTACTTC.

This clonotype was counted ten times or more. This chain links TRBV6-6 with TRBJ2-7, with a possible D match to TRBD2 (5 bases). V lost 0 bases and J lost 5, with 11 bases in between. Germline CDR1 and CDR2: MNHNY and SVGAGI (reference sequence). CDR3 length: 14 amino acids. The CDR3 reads CASSYSRLAHEQYF. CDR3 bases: TGTGCCAGCAGTTACTCGAGGCTAGCCCACGAGCAGTACTTC.

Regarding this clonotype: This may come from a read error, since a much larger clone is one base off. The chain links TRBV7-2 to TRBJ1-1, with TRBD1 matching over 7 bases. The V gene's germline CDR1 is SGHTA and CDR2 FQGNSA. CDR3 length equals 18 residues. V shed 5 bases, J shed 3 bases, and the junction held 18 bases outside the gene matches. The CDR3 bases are TGTGCCAGCAGCCGCGGTTCCGGGACAGCCGGAGGAGACACTGAAGCTTTCTTT. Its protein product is CASSRGSGTAGGDTEAFF.

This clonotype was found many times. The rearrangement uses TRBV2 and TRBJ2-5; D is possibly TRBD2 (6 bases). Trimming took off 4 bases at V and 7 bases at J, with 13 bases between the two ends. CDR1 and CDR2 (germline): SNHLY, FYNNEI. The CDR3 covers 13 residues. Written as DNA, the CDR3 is TGTGCCAGCAGTGTTTCTTTCGGGGGGACCCAGTACTTC. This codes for CASSVSFGGTQYF.